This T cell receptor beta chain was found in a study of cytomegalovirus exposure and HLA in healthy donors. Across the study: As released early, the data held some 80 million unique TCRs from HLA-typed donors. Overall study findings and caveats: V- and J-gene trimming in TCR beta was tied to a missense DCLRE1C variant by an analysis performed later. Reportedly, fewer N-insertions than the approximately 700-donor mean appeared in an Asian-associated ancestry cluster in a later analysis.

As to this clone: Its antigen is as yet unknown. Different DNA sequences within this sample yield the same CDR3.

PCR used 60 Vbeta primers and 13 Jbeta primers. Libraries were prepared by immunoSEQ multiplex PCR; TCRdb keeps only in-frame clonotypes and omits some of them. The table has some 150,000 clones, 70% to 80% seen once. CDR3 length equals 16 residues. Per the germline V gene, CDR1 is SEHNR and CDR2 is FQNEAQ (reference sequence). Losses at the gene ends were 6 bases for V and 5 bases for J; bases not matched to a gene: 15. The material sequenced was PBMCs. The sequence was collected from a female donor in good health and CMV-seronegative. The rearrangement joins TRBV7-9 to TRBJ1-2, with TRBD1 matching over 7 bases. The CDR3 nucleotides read TGTGCCAGCAGTGGACAGGTTCGGGACAATTATTATGGCTACACCTTC. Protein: CASSGQVRDNYYGYTF.